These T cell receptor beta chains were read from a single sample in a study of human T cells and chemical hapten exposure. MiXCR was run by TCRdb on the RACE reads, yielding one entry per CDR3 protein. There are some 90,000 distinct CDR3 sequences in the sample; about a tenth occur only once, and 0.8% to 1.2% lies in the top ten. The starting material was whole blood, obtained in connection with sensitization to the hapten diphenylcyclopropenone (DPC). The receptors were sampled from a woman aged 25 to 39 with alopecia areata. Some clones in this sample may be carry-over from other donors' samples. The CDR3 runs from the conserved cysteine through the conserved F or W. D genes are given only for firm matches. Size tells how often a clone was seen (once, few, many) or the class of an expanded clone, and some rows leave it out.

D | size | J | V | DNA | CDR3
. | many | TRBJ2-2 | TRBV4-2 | TGTGCCAGCAGCCTTACGGCAGGGTCGAACACCGGGGAGCTGTTTTTT | CASSLTAGSNTGELFF
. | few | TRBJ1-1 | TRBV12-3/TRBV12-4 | TGTGCCAGCAGTAAGAGGGGCCGAGACACTGAAGCTTTCTTT | CASSKRGRDTEAFF
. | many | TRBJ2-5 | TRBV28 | TGTGCCAGCACTAAAGGGGCCAGTTTTGAGACCCAGTACTTC | CASTKGASFETQYF
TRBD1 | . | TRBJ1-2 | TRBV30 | TGTGCCTGGAAGGGTTTGGGACAGCAAAACTATGGCTACACCTTC | CAWKGLGQQNYGYTF
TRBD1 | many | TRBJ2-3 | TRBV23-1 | TGCGCCAGCAGTCATCCCGGGACAGAAACAGATACGCAGTATTTT | CASSHPGTETDTQYF
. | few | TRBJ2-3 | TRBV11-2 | TGTGCCAGCAGCCCACCCTCCACAAGCACAGATACGCAGTATTTT | CASSPPSTSTDTQYF
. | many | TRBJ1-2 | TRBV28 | TGTGCCAGCAGTTTACAGGGGAACTATGGCTACACCTTC | CASSLQGNYGYTF
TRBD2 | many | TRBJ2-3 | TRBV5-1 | TGCGCCAGCAGCGCATCTAGCGGGGGCGACGAGAGGACGCAGTATTTT | CASSASSGGDERTQYF
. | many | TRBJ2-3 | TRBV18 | TGTGCCAGCTCATCGAAGGGGGGCCCGGGCACAGATACGCAGTATTTT | CASSSKGGPGTDTQYF
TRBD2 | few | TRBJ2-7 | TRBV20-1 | TGCAGTGCTAGATCCGGAACCGGGACTATCGAGGGCCACGAGCAGTACTTC | CSARSGTGTIEGHEQYF
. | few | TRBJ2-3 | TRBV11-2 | TGTGCCAGCAGCTCATACAGGGGAGGGGATGATACGCAGTATTTT | CASSSYRGGDDTQYF
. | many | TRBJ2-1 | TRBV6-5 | TGTGCCAGCAGTTACTCGATCACGGGAGCTTACAATGAGCAGTTCTTC | CASSYSITGAYNEQFF
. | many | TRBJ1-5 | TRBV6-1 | TGTGCCAGCAGTGTATTCGGGACACTCAATAGCAATCAGCCCCAGCATTTT | CASSVFGTLNSNQPQHF
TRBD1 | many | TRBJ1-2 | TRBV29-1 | TGCAGCGTTGCCACAGGGGGCTATGGCTACACCTTC | CSVATGGYGYTF
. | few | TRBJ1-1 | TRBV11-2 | TGTGCCAGCAGCTTAGTCAGAGGGAACACTGAAGCTTTCTTT | CASSLVRGNTEAFF
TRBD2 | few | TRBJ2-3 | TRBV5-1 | TGCGCCAGCAGCCTCGGGGGACTAGCGGGCACAGATACGCAGTATTTT | CASSLGGLAGTDTQYF
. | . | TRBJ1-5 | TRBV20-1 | TGCAGTGCTAGAGCTCAGGATCAGCCCCAGCATTTT | CSARAQDQPQHF
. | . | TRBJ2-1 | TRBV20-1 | TGCAGTGCCCAGGACAGCAGCAATGAGCAGTTCTTC | CSAQDSSNEQFF
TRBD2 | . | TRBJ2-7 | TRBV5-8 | TGTGCCAGCAGCGTGACTAGCGGGAGTTACGAGCAGTACTTC | CASSVTSGSYEQYF
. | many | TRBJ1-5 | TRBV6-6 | TGTGCCAGCACCTCCGGCAGTAGCAATCAGCCCCAGCATTTT | CASTSGSSNQPQHF
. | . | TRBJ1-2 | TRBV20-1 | TGCAGTGCTAGAGATGGGCGGGCAGGGGCTAACTATGGCTACACCTTC | CSARDGRAGANYGYTF
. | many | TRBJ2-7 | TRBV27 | TGTGCCAGCAGTGGGACGGAAACTTCCTACGAGCAGTACTTC | CASSGTETSYEQYF
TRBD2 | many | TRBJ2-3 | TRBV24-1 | TGTGCCACCAGTGATTTTAGCGGGGGGGCCACAGATACGCAGTATTTT | CATSDFSGGATDTQYF
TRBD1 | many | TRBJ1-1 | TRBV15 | TGTGCCACCAGCAGAGTCACAGGGGACACTGAAGCTTTCTTT | CATSRVTGDTEAFF
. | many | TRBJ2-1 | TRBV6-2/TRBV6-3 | TGTGCCAGCAGTCCCTCCTTAGAGCAGTTCTTC | CASSPSLEQFF
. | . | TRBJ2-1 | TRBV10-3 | TGTGCCATCAGTTCTTTTGGGAATGAGCAGTTCTTC | CAISSFGNEQFF
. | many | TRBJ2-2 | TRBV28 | TGTGCCAGCACCCGAGGGGAACGCGACACCGGGGAGCTGTTTTTT | CASTRGERDTGELFF
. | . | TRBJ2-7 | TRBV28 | TGTGCCAGCTACGCGGAGGCCTACGAGCAGTACTTC | CASYAEAYEQYF
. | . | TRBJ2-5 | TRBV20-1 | TGCAGTGCTAGATCCGACGGTACATCGACCCAGTACTTC | CSARSDGTSTQYF
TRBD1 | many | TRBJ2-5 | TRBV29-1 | TGCAGCGTTGAAACAGGGACAGGGGAGACCCAGTACTTC | CSVETGTGETQYF
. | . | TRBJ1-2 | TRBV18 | TGTGCCAGCTCACCAGACAGCAGATATGGCTACACCTTC | CASSPDSRYGYTF
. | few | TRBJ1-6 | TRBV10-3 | TGTGCCATCAGTGAAGGGCAGATAAATTCACCCCTCCACTTT | CAISEGQINSPLHF
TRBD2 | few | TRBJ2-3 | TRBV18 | TGTGCCAGCTCAGGAACTAGCGGGGAGGCAGATACGCAGTATTTT | CASSGTSGEADTQYF
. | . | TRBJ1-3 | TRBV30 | TGTGCCTGGAGCTGGACGTTCTCCCCTGCGAGCTCTGGAAACACCATATATTTT | CAWSWTFSPASSGNTIYF
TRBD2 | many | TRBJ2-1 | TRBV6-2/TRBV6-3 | TGTGCCAGCAGCCCGTTATCGGGGGGCAATGAGCAGTTCTTC | CASSPLSGGNEQFF
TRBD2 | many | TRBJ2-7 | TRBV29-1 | TGCAGCGTTGTTCCGGGACTAGCGGGAGGGGAGCAGTACTTC | CSVVPGLAGGEQYF
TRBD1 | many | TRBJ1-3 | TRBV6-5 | TGTGCCAGCAGTCACGGACCGGACAGGGGTATTCAAGGAAACACCATATATTTT | CASSHGPDRGIQGNTIYF
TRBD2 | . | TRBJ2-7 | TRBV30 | TGTGCCTGGAGTGTACTGTCTAGCGGGACACACGAGCAGTACTTC | CAWSVLSSGTHEQYF
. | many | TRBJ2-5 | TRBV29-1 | TGCAGCGCGGCGCCCCGCCAAGAGACCCAGTACTTC | CSAAPRQETQYF
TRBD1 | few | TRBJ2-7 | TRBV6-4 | TGTGCCAGCAGCAAAGGGACAGGCTCCTACGAGCAGTACTTC | CASSKGTGSYEQYF
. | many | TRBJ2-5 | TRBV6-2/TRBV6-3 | TGTGCCAGCAGTTTCCGACCTTCACATTACCAAGAGACCCAGTACTTC | CASSFRPSHYQETQYF